This TCR beta chain was sequenced during a study of Graves' ophthalmopathy and Graves' hyperthyroidism. Looking at the study overall: Peripheral blood collection took place at initial diagnosis, before any treatment. Points from the study as a whole: Blood also contained most of the expanded thyroid clonotypes above 0.001 frequency. The model's prediction of ophthalmopathy progression had 70.59% sensitivity and 72% to 75% specificity.

Amplifying from RNA transcripts, the study obtained TCR beta CDR3 regions. First-round RT-PCR used HTBI primers; second-round multiplex PCR followed. TCRdb re-analysed the multiplex PCR reads in MiXCR, keeping a single row per CDR3 protein. The sample contains 230,000 or so distinct CDR3 sequences, about 46% of which appear only once. The CDR3 contains 14 residues. Germline CDR1 is DFQATT and CDR2 is SNEGSKA (reference sequence). Trimming cost V 3 bases and J 1 base; bases outside gene matches: 3. Patients with other autoimmune diseases, uncontrolled infections, pregnancy or lactation were excluded. On this clonotype itself: Its antigen is unknown.

The chain employs TRBV20-1 and TRBJ1-2; 9 bases match TRBD1. The TCR comes from an adult man with Graves' ophthalmopathy. Sequencing was carried out using peripheral blood. Here the CDR3 reads CSASPTGGNYGYTF. The CDR3 DNA sequence: TGCAGTGCTAGCCCGACAGGGGGTAACTATGGCTACACCTTC.